This T cell receptor beta chain emerged from a study of T cell repertoires in cytomegalovirus infection. Study-level information: TCR beta signatures that were public indicated CMV infection and matching HLA type. Notes on the study in general: CMV-specific HLA-C-restricted TCR beta clonotypes dominated the ex vivo response. Cumulated frequencies of public TCR beta families served to identify carriers of CMV plus the relevant HLA.

A word on this clonotype: Its specificity is not known.

TCRdb ran MiXCR on the reads and lists one entry per CDR3 protein. The sample shows about 900,000 distinct CDR3 sequences, roughly 31% of them seen only once. The specimen was cultured CD8+ T cells from PBMCs, collected from culture after CMV antigen stimulation. The receptor comes from a human donor in good health (CMV status not recorded). Some clones in this sample may be carry-over from other donors' samples.

CDR3 loop: CATSDLPGGSWDTQYF. The CDR3 coding sequence is TGTGCCACCAGTGATTTGCCCGGGGGGAGCTGGGATACGCAGTATTTT. The chain is built from TRBV24-1 and TRBJ2-3, with 7 bases lining up with TRBD2. The CDR3 spans 16 residues. The trim removed 0 bases at V and 6 bases at J, leaving 8 bases unmatched. Germline V lookup: CDR1 KGHDR, CDR2 SFDVKD.